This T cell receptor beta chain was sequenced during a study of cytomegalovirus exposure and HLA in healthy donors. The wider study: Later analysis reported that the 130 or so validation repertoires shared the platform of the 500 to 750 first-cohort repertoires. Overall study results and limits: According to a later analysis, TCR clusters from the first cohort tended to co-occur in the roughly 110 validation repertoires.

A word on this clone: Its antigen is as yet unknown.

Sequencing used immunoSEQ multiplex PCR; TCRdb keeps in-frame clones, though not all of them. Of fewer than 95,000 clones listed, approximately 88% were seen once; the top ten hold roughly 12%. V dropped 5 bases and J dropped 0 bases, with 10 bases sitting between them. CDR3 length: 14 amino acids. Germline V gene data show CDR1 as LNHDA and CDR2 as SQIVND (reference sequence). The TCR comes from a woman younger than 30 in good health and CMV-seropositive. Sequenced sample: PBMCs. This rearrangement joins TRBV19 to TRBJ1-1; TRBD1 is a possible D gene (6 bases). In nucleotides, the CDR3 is TGTGCCAGTAGTCGTGCAGGGGTGAACACTGAAGCTTTCTTT. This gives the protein CASSRAGVNTEAFF.